The 19 T cell receptor beta chains below were found in one sample sequenced in a study of blood T cell repertoires in COVID-19. This table comes from immunoSEQ multiplex PCR, and its TCRdb copy is limited to in-frame clones, with some not included. The data show about 500,000 clones, 75% to 90% seen once. The sequencing sample was made of peripheral blood. Receptors were obtained from a man younger than 35 with COVID-19, enrolled during active disease.

This chain joins TRBV6-5 and TRBJ2-5, with a weak D call TRBD1 (6 bases). Looked up from germline, CDR1 is MNHEY and CDR2 is SVGAGI. The CDR3 is 15 amino acids. Trimming stripped 6 bases from V and 7 bases from J, with 21 bases between. This CDR3 reads CASRDQDRKPGTQYF. CDR3 nucleotide sequence: TGTGCCAGCAGGGACCAGGACAGAAAGCCTGGGACCCAGTACTTC.

In DNA form, the CDR3 reads TGTGCCAGCAGCTACCGGGGGATCCTATCCTACGAGCAGTACTTC. Its protein is CASSYRGILSYEQYF. J is TRBJ2-7 and V is TRBV13, with a weak D call TRBD2 (6 bases). The CDR3 runs to 15 residues. V was pared by 4 bases and J by 1 base, with 14 bases between. The germline gives CDR1 PRHDT, CDR2 FYEKMQ (reference sequence).

The rearrangement joins TRBV4-1 to TRBJ1-6; D uncertain. Germline loops: CDR1 MGHRA, CDR2 YSYEKL. CDR3 length: 13 amino acids. Trimming stripped 8 bases from V and 14 bases from J, with 19 bases between. As DNA, the CDR3 is TGCGCCAGCTCCCCCTCTTTAATTCACTCCCTCCACTTT. This codes for CASSPSLIHSLHF.

The chain carries TRBV7-2 and TRBJ1-2; no clear D gene. Germline values: CDR1 SGHTA, CDR2 FQGNSA. The V end lost 0 bases, the J end lost 0 bases, and 2 bases lay between the germline ends. This CDR3 has 13 amino acids. The CDR3 DNA reads as TGTGCCAGCAGCTTAGCCGCTAACTATGGCTACACCTTC. It yields the protein CASSLAANYGYTF.

This chain uses TRBV4-1 with TRBJ2-5, with TRBD2 matching 10 bases. Looked up from germline, CDR1 is MGHRA and CDR2 is YSYEKL. CDR3 length: 17 amino acids. V was pared by 4 bases and J by 8 bases, with 16 bases of the junction left unmatched. The CDR3 DNA reads as TGCGCCAGCAGCCCCAGTGGACTAGCGGCATTGGGGGGCACCCAGTACTTC. Protein: CASSPSGLAALGGTQYF.

This chain joins TRBV5-5 and TRBJ2-3; D is unclear. Trimming pared 3 bases from V and 3 bases from J, leaving 2 bases between. The germline CDR1 and CDR2 sequences are SGHKS and YYEKEE (reference sequence). The CDR3 sequence is 11 residues long. The DNA for the CDR3 is TGTGCCAGCAGCTCAACAGATACGCAGTATTTT. It is translated as CASSSTDTQYF.

The gene calls are TRBV9 and TRBJ2-1; 11 nucleotides align to TRBD2. This CDR3 region has 16 residues. The V gene's germline CDR1 is SGDLS and CDR2 YYNGEE. J lost 2 bases, V lost 3 bases, and 4 bases had no gene match. The CDR3 coding sequence is TGTGCCAGCAGCGCCGGGACTAGCGGAGCCTACAATGAGCAGTTCTTC. Protein: CASSAGTSGAYNEQFF. Full variable domain (missing parts from reference TRBV9 and TRBJ2-1): DSGVTQTPKHLITATGQRVTLRCSPRSGDLSVYWYQQSLDQGLQFLIQYYNGEERAKGNILERFSAQQFPDLHSELNLSSLELGDSALYFCASSAGTSGAYNEQFFGPGTRLTVL.

The DNA of the CDR3 is TGTGCCAGCAGTCCGGGGACTAGTTCATCCGATACGCAGTATTTT. This sequence encodes CASSPGTSSSDTQYF. V and J are TRBV9 and TRBJ2-3; the match to TRBD2 covers 8 bases. V lost 5 bases, J lost 6 bases, and 11 bases stayed unmatched. Germline CDR1 SGDLS, CDR2 YYNGEE. CDR3 size: 15 residues.

The V and J genes are TRBV3-1 (or the pseudogene TRBV3-2) and TRBJ1-2; D might be TRBD1 (6 bases). CDR1 LGHDT and CDR2 YNNKEL come from the germline V gene (reference sequence). The CDR3 has 15 amino acids. V lost 6 bases and J lost 3, with 17 bases in between. The CDR3 sequence: CASSPIWGRDYGYTF. In DNA form, the CDR3 reads TGTGCCAGCAGTCCCATTTGGGGGCGAGACTATGGCTACACCTTC.

The chain couples TRBV5-5 to TRBJ2-5, with TRBD2 matching 8 bases. This CDR3 spans 14 amino acids. Germline V lookup: CDR1 SGHKS, CDR2 YYEKEE (reference sequence). V dropped 4 bases and J dropped 5; count of bases not matched to a gene: 7. CDR3 nucleotides: TGTGCCAGCAGCGGGTCCGGGACTAGTGAGACCCAGTACTTC. Translated: CASSGSGTSETQYF.

This chain uses TRBV7-9 with TRBJ2-7; 8 nucleotides line up with TRBD2. Germline V gene data show CDR1 as SEHNR and CDR2 as FQNEAQ (reference sequence). The CDR3 is 17 residues long. Trimming at V came to 5 bases and at J to 4 bases, leaving 16 bases not matched to a gene. CDR3 protein: CASSRRLGGTSSYEQYF. The CDR3 bases are TGTGCCAGCAGCCGTCGATTGGGCGGGACTAGTTCGTACGAGCAGTACTTC.

Only one count was recorded for this clone. This chain links TRBV4-1 with TRBJ2-7; perhaps TRBD1 as D (5 bases). The germline CDR1 and CDR2 sequences are MGHRA and YSYEKL. The CDR3 is made up of 15 amino acids. V lost 1 base to trimming and J lost 3 bases, with 13 bases between them. CDR3 sequence: CASSQGPGNLYEQYF. The CDR3 bases are TGCGCCAGCAGCCAAGGGCCAGGGAACCTCTACGAGCAGTACTTC.

The chain uses TRBV2 and TRBJ2-1; D gene uncertain. Germline V gives CDR1 SNHLY, CDR2 FYNNEI. Trimming removed 1 base from V and 4 bases from J, with 5 bases in between. This CDR3 has 13 residues. CDR3 loop: CASSEVQYNEQFF. In nucleotides, the CDR3 is TGTGCCAGCAGTGAAGTCCAGTACAATGAGCAGTTCTTC. Using reference TRBV2 and TRBJ2-1 for the parts outside the CDR3, the full variable domain is EPEVTQTPSHQVTQMGQEVILRCVPISNHLYFYWYRQILGQKVEFLVSFYNNEISEKSEIFDDQFSVERPDGSNFTLKIRSTKLEDSAMYFCASSEVQYNEQFFGPGTRLTVL.

In this sample, this clone turned up once. The gene calls are TRBV29-1 and TRBJ2-7; 7 positions match TRBD1. The V gene's germline CDR1 is SQVTM and CDR2 ANQGSEA. The CDR3 is made up of 14 amino acids. The V segment lost 4 bases and the J segment 1 base; nucleotides outside the gene matches: 7. CDR3 in DNA: TGCAGCGTTGTAGCAGGGACAGCATCCTACGAGCAGTACTTC. It translates to CSVVAGTASYEQYF.

This clone was counted once. V gene TRBV15 combines with J gene TRBJ1-5, with D possibly being TRBD1 (6 bases). The germline gives CDR1 LNHNV, CDR2 YYDKDF (reference sequence). The CDR3 is made up of 15 amino acids. With 4 bases removed from V and 3 bases from J, the gap between germline ends came to 13 bases. The CDR3 protein is CATSTRTADNQPQHF. Here the CDR3 DNA reads TGTGCCACCAGCACAAGGACAGCGGACAATCAGCCCCAGCATTTT.

The chain uses TRBV12-3 or TRBV12-4 and TRBJ2-1, with a tentative D call TRBD2 (5 bases). This CDR3 comprises 13 residues. With 3 bases removed from V and 4 bases from J, the gap between germline ends came to 7 bases. CDR3 sequence: CASSFGLYNEQFF. The CDR3 DNA sequence: TGTGCCAGCAGTTTCGGACTTTACAATGAGCAGTTCTTC.

This chain uses TRBV29-1 with TRBJ2-5; 8 nucleotides line up with TRBD1. The germline V gene encodes CDR1 SQVTM and CDR2 ANQGSEA. J lost 7 bases, V lost 5 bases, and 12 bases had no gene match. The length of the CDR3 is 14 residues. The CDR3 nucleotides read TGCAGCGTTACCGAATTGACAGGGGAAGGGACCCAGTACTTC. Its protein is CSVTELTGEGTQYF. Full variable domain (missing parts from reference TRBV29-1 and TRBJ2-5): SAVISQKPSRDICQRGTSLTIQCQVDSQVTMMFWYRQQPGQSLTLIATANQGSEATYESGFVIDKFPISRPNLTFSTLTVSNMSPEDSSIYLCSVTELTGEGTQYFGPGTRLLVL.

This chain joins TRBV27 and TRBJ2-2; 9 positions agree with TRBD1. This CDR3 spans 19 amino acids. The V gene end was trimmed by 4 bases and the J gene end by 0 bases; junction bases not matched to a gene: 12. Germline CDR1 reads MNHEY; CDR2 reads SMNVEV (reference sequence). The CDR3 region has the DNA TGTGCCAGCAGTTCTCCGACAGGGGGAGCCCTCGCGAACACCGGGGAGCTGTTTTTT. This codes for CASSSPTGGALANTGELFF.

This rearrangement joins TRBV5-5 to TRBJ2-7; 8 bases align to TRBD1. Trimming removed 4 bases from V and 2 bases from J; junction bases left unmatched: 8. Germline V gene data show CDR1 as SGHKS and CDR2 as YYEKEE (reference sequence). This CDR3 comprises 15 residues. The CDR3 sequence: CASSRGTGQTYEQYF. The CDR3 region has the DNA TGTGCCAGCAGCCGGGGGACAGGTCAGACCTACGAGCAGTACTTC.